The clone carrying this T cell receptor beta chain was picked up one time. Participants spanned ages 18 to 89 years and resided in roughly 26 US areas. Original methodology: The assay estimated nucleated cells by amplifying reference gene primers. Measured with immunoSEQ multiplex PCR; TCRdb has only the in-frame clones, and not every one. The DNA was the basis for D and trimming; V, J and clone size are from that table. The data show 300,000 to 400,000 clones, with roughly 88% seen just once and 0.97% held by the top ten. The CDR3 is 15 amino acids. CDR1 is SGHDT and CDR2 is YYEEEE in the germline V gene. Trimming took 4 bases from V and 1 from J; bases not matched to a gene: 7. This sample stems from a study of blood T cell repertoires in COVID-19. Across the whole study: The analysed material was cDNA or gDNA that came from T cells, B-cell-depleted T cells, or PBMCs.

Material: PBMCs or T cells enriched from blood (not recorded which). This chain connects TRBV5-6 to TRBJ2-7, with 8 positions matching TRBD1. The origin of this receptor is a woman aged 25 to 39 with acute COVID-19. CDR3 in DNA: TGTGCCAGCAGCGTGGTGACAGGGGAGTCCTACGAGCAGTACTTC. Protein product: CASSVVTGESYEQYF.